The following is a TCR beta chain sequence with its context. Its cognate antigen is unknown. Germline V CDR1 and CDR2: KGHSH, LQKENI. The CDR3 runs 15 residues. Trimming took off 5 bases at V and 2 bases at J, with 15 bases between the two ends. This entry is derived from a study of beta chain features in type 1 diabetes. Study results and limitations: Patients with Type 1 diabetes showed moderately but significantly shorter TCRB CDR3s in all four CD4+ subsets. TCRB repertoires of naive, central memory and Treg cells appeared more similar among patients than among healthy donors.

The investigators reverse transcribed all of the isolated RNA, so they sequenced expressed TCRB transcripts. Measured with immunoSEQ multiplex PCR; TCRdb has only the in-frame clones, and not every one. The sample lists roughly 150,000 clones, approximately 62% occurring once. The receptor was derived from a young man with type 1 diabetes. The chain combines TRBV18 with TRBJ1-1; maybe TRBD1 (6 bases). The sample comprised naive CD4+ T cells from blood. The CDR3 sequence is CASSAREGENTEAFF. The CDR3, as DNA: TGTGCCAGCTCAGCTCGGGAGGGGGAAAACACTGAAGCTTTCTTT.